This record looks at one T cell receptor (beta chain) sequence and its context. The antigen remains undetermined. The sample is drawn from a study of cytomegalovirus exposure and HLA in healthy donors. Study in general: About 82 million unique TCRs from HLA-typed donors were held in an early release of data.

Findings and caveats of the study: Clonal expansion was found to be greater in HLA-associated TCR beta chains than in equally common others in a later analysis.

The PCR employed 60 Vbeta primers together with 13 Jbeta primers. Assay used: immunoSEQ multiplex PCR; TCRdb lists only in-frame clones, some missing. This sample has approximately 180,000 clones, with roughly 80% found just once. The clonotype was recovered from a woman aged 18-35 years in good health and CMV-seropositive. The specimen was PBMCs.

The CDR3 coding sequence is TGTGCCAGCAGTCCCCCCAGGGGGAATCAGCCCCAGCATTTT. Translating gives CASSPPRGNQPQHF. The V and J genes are TRBV6-4 and TRBJ1-5, with TRBD1 matching over 7 bases. This CDR3 is 14 amino acids long. V was pared by 5 bases and J by 4 bases, with 5 bases of the junction left unmatched. Germline V gives CDR1 MRHNA, CDR2 SNTAGT.